This entry features one T cell receptor (beta chain) sequence. This specimen belongs to a study of T cell changes during pregnancy in multiple sclerosis. Libraries were prepared by immunoSEQ multiplex PCR; TCRdb keeps only in-frame clonotypes and omits some of them. The profile shows about 40,000 clones, roughly 90% of them singletons. The sample consisted of CD4+ T cells from peripheral blood mononuclear cells, taken before pregnancy. The clonotype was recovered from a female donor with multiple sclerosis, enrolled in a pregnancy study.

The CDR3 spells CASSPWTGRDTQYF. Here the CDR3 DNA reads TGTGCCAGCTCACCCTGGACAGGGAGAGATACGCAGTATTTT. The genes are TRBV18 and TRBJ2-3, with 8 bases aligning to TRBD1. J gave up 5 bases and V 3 bases, and 4 bases lay outside the gene matches. The germline CDR1 and CDR2 sequences are KGHSH and LQKENI. The CDR3 loop spans 14 amino acids. The complete variable domain, with remaining parts taken from reference TRBV18 and TRBJ2-3, reads NAGVMQNPRHLVRRRGQEARLRCSPMKGHSHVYWYRQLPEEGLKFMVYLQKENIIDESGMPKERFSAEFPKEGPSILRIQQVVRGDSAAYFCASSPWTGRDTQYFGPGTRLTVL.